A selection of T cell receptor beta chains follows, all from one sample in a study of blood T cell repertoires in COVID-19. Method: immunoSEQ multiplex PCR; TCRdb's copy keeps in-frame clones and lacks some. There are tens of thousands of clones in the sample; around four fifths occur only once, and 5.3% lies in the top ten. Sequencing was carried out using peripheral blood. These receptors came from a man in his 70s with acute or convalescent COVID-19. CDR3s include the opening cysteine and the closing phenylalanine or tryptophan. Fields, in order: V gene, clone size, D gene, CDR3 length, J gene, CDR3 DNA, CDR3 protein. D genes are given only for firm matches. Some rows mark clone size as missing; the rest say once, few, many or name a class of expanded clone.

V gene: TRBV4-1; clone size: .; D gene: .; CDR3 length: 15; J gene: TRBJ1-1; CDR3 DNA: TGCGCCAGCAGCCACAATACAGCTATGAACACTGAAGCTTTCTTT; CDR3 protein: CASSHNTAMNTEAFF
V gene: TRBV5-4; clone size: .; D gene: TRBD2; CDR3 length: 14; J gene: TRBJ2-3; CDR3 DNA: TGTGCCAGCAGCCGCGGGGGGGCCGAAGATACGCAGTATTTT; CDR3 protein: CASSRGGAEDTQYF
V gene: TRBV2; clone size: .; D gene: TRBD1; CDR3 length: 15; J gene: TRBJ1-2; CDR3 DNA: TGTGCCAGCAAGAAGGCCCGGGACAGATTCTATGGCTACACCTTC; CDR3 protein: CASKKARDRFYGYTF
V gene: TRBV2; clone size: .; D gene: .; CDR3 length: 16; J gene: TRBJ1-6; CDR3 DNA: TGTGCCAGCAGCCAATACACCGGAGGGGTCGATTCACCCCTCCACTTT; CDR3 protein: CASSQYTGGVDSPLHF
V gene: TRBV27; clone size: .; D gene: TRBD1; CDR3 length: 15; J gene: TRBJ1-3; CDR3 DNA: TGTGCCAGCAGGGGCACAGGGGTCACTGGAAACACCATATATTTT; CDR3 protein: CASRGTGVTGNTIYF
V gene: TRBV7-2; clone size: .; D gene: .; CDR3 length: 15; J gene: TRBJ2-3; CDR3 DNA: TGTGCCAGCAGCTTGGGGGGACTGAGCACAGATACGCAGTATTTT; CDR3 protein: CASSLGGLSTDTQYF
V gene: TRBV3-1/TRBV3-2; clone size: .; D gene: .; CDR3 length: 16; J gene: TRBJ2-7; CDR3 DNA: TGTGCCAGCAGCCCTCAGCTAACAGGGTTTGGCTACGAGCAGTACTTC; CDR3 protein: CASSPQLTGFGYEQYF
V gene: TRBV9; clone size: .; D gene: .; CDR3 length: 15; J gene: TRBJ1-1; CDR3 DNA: TGTGCCAGCAGCGTAGTTGGGGGCTCGGGCACTGAAGCTTTCTTT; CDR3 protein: CASSVVGGSGTEAFF
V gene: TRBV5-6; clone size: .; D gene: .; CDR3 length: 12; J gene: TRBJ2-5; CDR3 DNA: TGTGCCAGCAGGAACCTCGGAGAGACCCAGTACTTC; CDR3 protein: CASRNLGETQYF
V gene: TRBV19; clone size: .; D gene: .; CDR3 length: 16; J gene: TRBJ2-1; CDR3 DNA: TGTGCCAGTAGTCTGGGGCGGGGGCCGACGTACAATGAGCAGTTCTTC; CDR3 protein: CASSLGRGPTYNEQFF
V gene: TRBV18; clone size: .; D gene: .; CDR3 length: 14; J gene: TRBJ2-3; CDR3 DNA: TGTGCCAGCTCAGAGTACCTTAACACAGATACGCAGTATTTT; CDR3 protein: CASSEYLNTDTQYF
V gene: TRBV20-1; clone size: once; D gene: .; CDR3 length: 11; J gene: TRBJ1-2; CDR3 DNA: TGCAGTGCTTCCCCGGACTATGGCTACACCTTC; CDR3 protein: CSASPDYGYTF
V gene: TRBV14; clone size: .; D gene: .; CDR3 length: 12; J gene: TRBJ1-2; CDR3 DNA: TGTGCCAGCACCCCAAACGGGGTGCGCTACACCTTC; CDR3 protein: CASTPNGVRYTF
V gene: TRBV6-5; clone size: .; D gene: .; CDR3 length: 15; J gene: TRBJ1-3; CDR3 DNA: TGTGCCAGCAGTAGGGGGGGCGCGATAGGAAACACCATATATTTT; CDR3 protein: CASSRGGAIGNTIYF
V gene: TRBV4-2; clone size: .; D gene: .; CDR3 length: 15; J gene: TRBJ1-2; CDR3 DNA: TGTGCCAGCAGCCAAGAGCCTTCAAGGGGGTATGGCTACACCTTC; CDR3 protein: CASSQEPSRGYGYTF
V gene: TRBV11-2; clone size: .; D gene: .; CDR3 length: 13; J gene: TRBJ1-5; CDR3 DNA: TGTGCCAGCAGCGCAGATTTTCGACAGCCCCAGCATTTT; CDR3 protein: CASSADFRQPQHF
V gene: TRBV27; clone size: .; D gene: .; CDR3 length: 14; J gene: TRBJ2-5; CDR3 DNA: TGTGCCAGCAGTTTTAATGGGGGGCAAGAGACCCAGTACTTC; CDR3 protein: CASSFNGGQETQYF
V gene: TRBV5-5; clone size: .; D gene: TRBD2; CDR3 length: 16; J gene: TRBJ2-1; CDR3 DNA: TGTGCCAGCAGCCGCCCTCTAGCGGGGGGCCAGGATGAGCAGTTCTTC; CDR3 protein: CASSRPLAGGQDEQFF
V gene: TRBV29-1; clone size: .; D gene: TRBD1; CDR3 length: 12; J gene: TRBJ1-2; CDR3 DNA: TGCAGCGTCCTTGGGACAGGCGGAGGCTACACCTTC; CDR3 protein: CSVLGTGGGYTF
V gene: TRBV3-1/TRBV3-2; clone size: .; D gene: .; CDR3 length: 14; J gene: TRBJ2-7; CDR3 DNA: TGTGCCAGCAGCCAAAACAGGGATCCTCGCGAGCAGTACTTC; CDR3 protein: CASSQNRDPREQYF
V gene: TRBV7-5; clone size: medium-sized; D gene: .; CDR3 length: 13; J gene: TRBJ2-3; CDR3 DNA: TGTGCCAGAAGCACCCACCTAGCCCGACCCAGTATTTTT; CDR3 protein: CARSTHLARPSIF
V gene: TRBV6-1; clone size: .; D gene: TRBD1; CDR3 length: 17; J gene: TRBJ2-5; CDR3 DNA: TGTGCCAGCAGTGGGGACAGGGGGTCAGCCATAAAAGAGACCCAGTACTTC; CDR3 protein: CASSGDRGSAIKETQYF
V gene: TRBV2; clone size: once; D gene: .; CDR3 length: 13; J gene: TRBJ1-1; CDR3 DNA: TGTGCCAGCATTCTAGACTCGGGGGGGGAAGCTTTCTTT; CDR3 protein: CASILDSGGEAFF
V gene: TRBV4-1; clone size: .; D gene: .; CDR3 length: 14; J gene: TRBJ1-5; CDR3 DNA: TGCGCCAGCAGCCATACAGGGCCCAATCAGCCCCAGCATTTT; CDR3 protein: CASSHTGPNQPQHF
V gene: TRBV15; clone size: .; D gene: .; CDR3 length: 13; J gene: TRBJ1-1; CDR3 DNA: TGTGCCACCAGCACGTCCAGGGTTACTGAAGCTTTCTTT; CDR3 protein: CATSTSRVTEAFF
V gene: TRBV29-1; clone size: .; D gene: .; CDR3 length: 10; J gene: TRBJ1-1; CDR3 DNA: TGCAGCGTTTTTAAGGGGAAAGCTTTCTTT; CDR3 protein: CSVFKGKAFF
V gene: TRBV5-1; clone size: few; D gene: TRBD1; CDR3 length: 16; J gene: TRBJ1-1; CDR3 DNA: TGCGCCAGCAGATATGGACAGGCTAACTTGAACACTGAAGCTTTCTTT; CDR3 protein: CASRYGQANLNTEAFF